This entry lists 8 T cell receptor beta chains sequenced from one sample in a study of Ad26.COV2.S vaccination and SARS-CoV-2 variants. Treatment reported: roughly 19 received Ad26.COV2.S at low or high dose, single or two shots; a few received placebo; per-sample allocation not given. Specimen acquisition occurred on day 63 following the initial vaccine or placebo injection. Only in-frame clones appear in the TCRdb table, and some are missing; sequencing was by immunoSEQ multiplex PCR. In the table there are roughly 350,000 clones, approximately 86% of which are singletons. This specimen was peripheral blood, taken in a trial of Ad26.COV2.S vaccine versus placebo. The receptors originated from a person between 18 and 65 years old who received the Ad26.COV2.S COVID-19 vaccine or a placebo.

Points on this clone: Other DNA variants within this sample encode the same CDR3. The chain is built from TRBV12-3 or TRBV12-4 and TRBJ2-7; D is undetermined. The CDR3 totals 11 residues. V was trimmed by 6 bases and J by 0 bases, leaving 3 bases between them. CDR3 amino acids: CASSSSYEQYF. DNA of the CDR3: TGTGCCAGCAGCTCCTCCTACGAGCAGTACTTC.

The J gene is TRBJ1-1, the V gene TRBV7-9; D call uncertain. This CDR3 has 13 amino acids. V was pared by 7 bases and J by 4 bases, with 13 bases between. Germline V lookup: CDR1 SEHNR, CDR2 FQNEAQ (reference sequence). The CDR3 DNA reads as TGTGCCAGCACCCTCGGTTTGGCCACTGAAGCTTTCTTT. Its translation is CASTLGLATEAFF.

V usage is TRBV24-1 and J usage is TRBJ1-2; D is unclear. The ends were cut back, 9 bases at V and 8 bases at J, with 15 bases in the middle. The CDR3 sequence is 12 residues long. Germline loops: CDR1 KGHDR, CDR2 SFDVKD. CDR3 DNA: TGTGCCACCTACGCAGCGGGGTTCGGCTACACCTTC. Its protein product is CATYAAGFGYTF.

The genes are TRBV7-2 and TRBJ2-1, with D unclear. V gave up 3 bases and J gave up 6 bases, with 9 bases separating them. CDR1 is SGHTA, CDR2 FQGNSA, per germline. This CDR3 is built from 13 residues. The CDR3 coding sequence is TGTGCCAGCAGCTTGCCCCACTCCAATGAGCAGTTCTTC. Translation: CASSLPHSNEQFF.

The chain uses TRBV5-1 and TRBJ1-1; D uncertain. CDR3 length: 13 residues. Trimming left V 2 bases short and J 1 base short, with 6 bases between. Germline assignment: CDR1 SGHRS and CDR2 YFSETQ. DNA for the CDR3: TGCGCCAGCAGCTTCGGGGAGAACACTGAAGCTTTCTTT. Translating gives CASSFGENTEAFF.

This clone was counted once. The chain employs TRBV30 and TRBJ2-7; D might be TRBD2 (6 bases). Germline V gene data show CDR1 as GTSNPN and CDR2 as SVGIG (reference sequence). The germline V and J ends were trimmed by 1 base and 2 bases, with 9 bases remaining between them. The CDR3 consists of 13 residues. CDR3 protein: CAWSGGVPYEQYF. The CDR3 DNA sequence: TGTGCCTGGAGTGGGGGGGTCCCCTACGAGCAGTACTTC.

The chain combines TRBV5-1 with TRBJ2-5; 9 nucleotides align to TRBD2. There are 17 residues in the CDR3. Trimming took 1 base from V and 0 from J; bases not matched to a gene: 7. CDR1 is SGHRS and CDR2 is YFSETQ in the germline V gene. CDR3 sequence: CASSLKSSGTYQETQYF. As DNA, the CDR3 is TGCGCCAGCAGCTTGAAATCTAGCGGGACGTACCAAGAGACCCAGTACTTC.

V and J are TRBV4-3 and TRBJ2-2, with a tentative D call TRBD2 (6 bases). V was cut by 3 bases and J by 4 bases, with 12 bases left in between. This CDR3 contains 15 residues. Germline CDR1 reads LGHNA; CDR2 reads YSLEER. The CDR3 is CASSQGLSGTGELFF. CDR3 bases: TGCGCCAGCAGCCAGGGACTTTCGGGCACCGGGGAGCTGTTTTTT.